This passage covers 4 T cell receptor beta chains from one sample sequenced in a study of T-cell memory formation after mild COVID-19. TCRdb independently ran MiXCR on the 5' RACE reads; one entry per CDR3 protein. Here the sample spans about half a million distinct CDR3 sequences, approximately 18% being singletons. Sequencing was carried out using PBMCs or a T cell subset sorted from them (not recorded which). The receptors here all came from an adult woman who had mild COVID-19 (a few samples of this study predate the infection). Cell type and time point are not known.

A few counts support this clonotype. The chain has TRBV7-8 and TRBJ2-7; 10 positions match TRBD2. The CDR3 contains 16 residues. The trim removed 5 bases at V and 3 bases at J, leaving 10 bases unmatched. Germline V gives CDR1 SGHVS, CDR2 FQNEAQ. The DNA for the CDR3 is TGTGCCAGCAGCGCCGAAGGCCTAGCGGGGGACTACGAGCAGTACTTC. Translated: CASSAEGLAGDYEQYF. Drawing the rest from reference TRBV7-8 and TRBJ2-7, the complete variable domain is GAGVSQSPRYKVAKRGQDVALRCDPISGHVSLFWYQQALGQGPEFLTYFQNEAQLDKSGLPSDRFFAERPEGSVSTLKIQRTQQEDSAVYLCASSAEGLAGDYEQYFGPGTRLTVT.

The chain combines TRBV2 with TRBJ2-7, with D hard to call. CDR1 is SNHLY and CDR2 is FYNNEI in the germline V gene. V was shortened by 7 bases and J by 6 bases, with 16 bases between the two germline ends. The CDR3 is made up of 13 amino acids. This CDR3 reads CASTVANLGEQYF. In DNA form, the CDR3 reads TGTGCCAGCACCGTGGCAAACTTGGGCGAGCAGTACTTC.

The chain is built from TRBV4-3 and TRBJ2-3; 10 positions match TRBD2. The V gene's germline CDR1 is LGHNA and CDR2 YSLEER. Trimming took 2 bases from V and 0 from J; bases not matched to a gene: 14. The CDR3 sequence is 20 residues long. The CDR3 bases are TGCGCCAGCAGCCAAAGAAGCTTCCTAGCGGGAGACGGGAGCACAGATACGCAGTATTTT. Translated: CASSQRSFLAGDGSTDTQYF.

This clonotype was recorded a few times. The rearrangement joins TRBV5-1 to TRBJ1-2; weak D call: TRBD1 (6 bases). The V and J ends lost 5 bases and 4 bases respectively, with 15 bases between them. The CDR3 consists of 14 residues. The germline V gene has CDR1 SGHRS and CDR2 YFSETQ. CDR3 DNA: TGCGCCAGCAGACCTAACAGGGACTCCTATGGCTACACCTTC. Translating it yields CASRPNRDSYGYTF.